This T cell receptor beta chain was captured in a study of radiotherapy plus CTLA-4 blockade in lung cancer. At the level of the study: Disease control was achieved by about 29% of patients, and objective responses by 18%. Study-wide findings and caveats: Blood TCR clones of tumor origin expanded after radiotherapy plus ipilimumab.

Trimming stripped 10 bases from V and 8 bases from J, with 20 bases between. Germline values: CDR1 MNHNS, CDR2 SASEGT. The CDR3 contains 14 residues. CTLA-4 blockade with ipilimumab, together with focal radiation, was given to patients with chemo-refractory metastatic non-small-cell lung cancer. Produced via immunoSEQ multiplex PCR; TCRdb's table is partial and in-frame only. The sample contains roughly 110,000 clones, approximately 87% of which appear only once. As to this clone: The antigen is undetermined.

The sample in question was peripheral blood, obtained from a patient treated with radiotherapy plus ipilimumab. The J gene is TRBJ1-4, the V gene TRBV6-1; tentative D call: TRBD1 (6 bases). The clonotype originates from a human donor with non-small cell lung cancer that progressed on radiotherapy plus ipilimumab. Some clones in this sample may be carry-over from other donors' samples. The CDR3 region is CATHGGQGSEKLFF. The CDR3 bases are TGTGCCACCCATGGGGGACAAGGATCCGAAAAACTGTTTTTT.